The 9 T cell receptor beta chains presented below share a single source sample, sequenced in a study of blood T cell repertoires in COVID-19. Clones were sequenced by immunoSEQ multiplex PCR, and TCRdb holds only the in-frame ones, with some missing. The table includes approximately 47,000 clones, about 84% detected once. Input material: peripheral blood. All receptors derive from a woman aged 55-70 years with acute or convalescent COVID-19.

V is TRBV3-1 (or the pseudogene TRBV3-2) and J is TRBJ2-7, with TRBD1 identical over 9 bases. Looked up from germline, CDR1 is LGHDT and CDR2 is YNNKEL (reference sequence). The CDR3 runs 16 residues. The V and J ends lost 1 base and 4 bases, in that order; junction bases with no gene match: 8. The CDR3 region is CASSQALTGGSYEQYF. The CDR3 DNA reads as TGTGCCAGCAGCCAAGCACTCACAGGGGGCAGTTACGAGCAGTACTTC.

The rearrangement links TRBV24-1 to TRBJ1-1, with TRBD1 matching 7 bases. Germline V CDR1 and CDR2: KGHDR, SFDVKD. CDR3 length: 13 residues. Trimming removed 4 bases from V and 6 bases from J; junction bases left unmatched: 4. The CDR3 DNA sequence: TGTGCCACCAGTGACTGGGACAGTCCTGAAGCTTTCTTT. Translated: CATSDWDSPEAFF.

The chain joins TRBV28 to TRBJ2-3, with 9 bases identical to TRBD2. The CDR3 is 16 amino acids. CDR1 is MDHEN, CDR2 SYDVKM, per germline. V lost 8 bases and J lost 6; bases outside the gene matches: 15. CDR3 sequence: CASALGGGARLDTQYF. The CDR3, as DNA: TGTGCCAGCGCTCTAGGCGGGGGGGCCAGGCTCGATACGCAGTATTTT.

This chain uses TRBV27 with TRBJ1-1; possibly TRBD1 for D (6 bases). The CDR3 spans 14 residues. The germline V gene encodes CDR1 MNHEY and CDR2 SMNVEV (reference sequence). Deletions cut 6 bases from V and 1 base from J, with 12 bases between. The CDR3 is CASRIGGRNTEAFF. In DNA, the CDR3 is TGTGCCAGCAGGATAGGGGGAAGGAACACTGAAGCTTTCTTT.

The chain recombines TRBV3-1 (or the pseudogene TRBV3-2) with TRBJ2-2; D perhaps matches TRBD2 (6 bases). This CDR3 is built from 14 residues. Germline CDR1 reads LGHDT; CDR2 reads YNNKEL (reference sequence). Trimming took off 1 base at V and 4 bases at J, with 7 bases between the two ends. For the CDR3, the DNA is TGTGCCAGCAGCCAAGGGGGGGTCACCGGGGAGCTGTTTTTT. This sequence encodes CASSQGGVTGELFF.

This chain uses TRBV5-6 with TRBJ2-5; 11 bases fit TRBD2. CDR1 and CDR2 from the germline V gene are SGHDT and YYEEEE. The CDR3 is 13 amino acids. Trimming removed 5 bases from V and 8 bases from J; junction bases left unmatched: 5. The CDR3 loop is CASRTSGIITQYF. The DNA for the CDR3 is TGTGCCAGCAGGACTAGCGGGATTATCACCCAGTACTTC.

A few counts support this clone. The V and J genes are TRBV28 and TRBJ2-3; D might be TRBD2 (7 bases). CDR1 is MDHEN and CDR2 is SYDVKM in the germline V gene. The CDR3 extends over 15 amino acids. V was shortened by 11 bases and J by 0 bases, with 18 bases between the two germline ends. CDR3 residues: CAAWRGGASTDTQYF. The CDR3 region has the DNA TGTGCCGCCTGGAGGGGGGGGGCTAGCACAGATACGCAGTATTTT.

The chain uses TRBV6-5 and TRBJ1-2; TRBD1 matches 7 bases. This CDR3 has 14 residues. The V segment lost 7 bases and the J segment 3 bases; nucleotides outside the gene matches: 8. In germline, CDR1 is MNHEY, CDR2 SVGAGI. DNA of the CDR3: TGTGCCAGCAACCCGGACAGGAACTACTATGGCTACACCTTC. Translation: CASNPDRNYYGYTF.

The J gene is TRBJ2-3, the V gene TRBV12-3 or TRBV12-4, with D perhaps TRBD2 (6 bases). CDR3 length equals 13 residues. V was shortened by 3 bases and J by 6 bases, with 10 bases between the two germline ends. The CDR3 region is CASSFRGTDTQYF. DNA of the CDR3: TGTGCCAGCAGTTTCCGGGGGACGGATACGCAGTATTTT.